The 24 T cell receptor beta chains presented below share a single source sample, sequenced in a study of regulatory T cells in long-lasting Graves disease (dated by TCRdb to the early 2020s). Library construction relied on multiplex PCR. The instrument given in TCRdb is Illumina HiSeq 4000. iRepertoire HTBI primers and Arm-PCR amplification of CDR3 regions were used to construct TCR beta libraries. The public reads were reprocessed in TCRdb via fastp at Q25 and MiXCR, keeping in-frame beta chains. Identical CDR3 protein sequences are pooled into one entry, listed with their most common genes and DNA. A total of approximately 500,000 distinct CDR3 sequences appear in this sample, about 22% of them only once. The leading ten clones occupy more than 6% of the sample. This specimen's time point label, per the study, means: persistent/refractory GD, antithyroid drugs over 5 years with positive TRAb. RNA was extracted from PBMCs in TRIzol for both TCR sequencing and RNA sequencing.

The input for sequencing was peripheral blood mononuclear cells (PBMCs), taken when the disease was refractory, from a patient treated with antithyroid drugs. These TCRs come from a female donor with Graves disease.

The chain combines TRBV20-1 with TRBJ1-2; 7 bases agree with TRBD1. The V gene end was trimmed by 6 bases and the J gene end by 6 bases; junction bases not matched to a gene: 10. Germline CDR1 reads DFQATT; CDR2 reads SNEGSKA (reference sequence). This CDR3 comprises 13 residues. The CDR3 region is CSAPQQGIDGYTF. The CDR3 DNA reads TGCAGTGCGCCGCAACAGGGGATCGATGGCTACACCTTC.

This clonotype appeared a few times. This chain joins TRBV7-9 and TRBJ2-3, with a possible D match to TRBD1 (6 bases). The CDR3 runs 15 residues. V was clipped by 2 bases and J by 4 bases, with 13 bases between them. CDR1 is SEHNR and CDR2 is FQNEAQ in the germline V gene (reference sequence). CDR3 sequence: CASSLNRAEADTQYF. CDR3 nucleotides: TGTGCCAGCAGCTTAAACAGGGCGGAGGCAGATACGCAGTATTTT.

V gene TRBV20-1 combines with J gene TRBJ2-7; D remains ambiguous. The CDR3 contains 13 residues. Trimming removed 0 bases at V and 0 bases at J, with 6 bases between. Germline CDR1 DFQATT, CDR2 SNEGSKA (reference sequence). The CDR3: CSARDGYSYEQYF. The DNA of the CDR3 is TGCAGTGCTAGAGATGGATACTCCTACGAGCAGTACTTC.

The CDR3 DNA is TGTGCCAGCTCACCACAGTCCAGCTCAGCAACTAATGAAAAACTGTTTTTT. It translates to CASSPQSSSATNEKLFF. V and J are TRBV18 and TRBJ1-4; D unresolved. Trimming removed 1 base at V and 0 bases at J, with 12 bases between. CDR1 KGHSH and CDR2 LQKENI come from the germline V gene. The CDR3 runs to 17 residues.

V usage is TRBV6-1 and J usage is TRBJ2-1, with D uncertain. CDR3 size: 14 residues. V was cut by 4 bases and J by 7 bases, with 14 bases left in between. The germline V gene has CDR1 MNHNS and CDR2 SASEGT. In DNA, the CDR3 is TGTGCCAGCAGTGGATGGCGACGGGCGAATGAGCAGTTCTTC. Its protein is CASSGWRRANEQFF.

This clonotype was picked up many times. The chain joins TRBV3-1 to TRBJ1-1; 8 nucleotides match TRBD1. Germline V gives CDR1 LGHDT, CDR2 YNNKEL (reference sequence). The CDR3 has 14 residues. V was clipped by 0 bases and J by 6 bases; unmatched bases: 3. CDR3 sequence reads: CASSQDAQGAEAFF. The CDR3 coding sequence is TGTGCCAGCAGCCAAGACGCACAGGGGGCTGAAGCTTTCTTT.

This clonotype was observed at least ten times. This sequence joins TRBV6-1 and TRBJ1-1; D call uncertain. The germline V gene has CDR1 MNHNS and CDR2 SASEGT. The ends were cut back, 6 bases at V and 0 bases at J, with 17 bases in the middle. The CDR3 loop spans 16 amino acids. CDR3 in DNA: TGTGCCAGCAGCCAAACCCTCGACCGTATGAACACTGAAGCTTTCTTT. It is translated as CASSQTLDRMNTEAFF.

This clonotype was seen a handful of times. The V call is TRBV19, the J call TRBJ2-7, with 9 bases that match TRBD2. J lost 4 bases, V lost 3 bases, and 4 bases had no gene match. CDR1 is LNHDA, CDR2 SQIVND, per germline (reference sequence). The CDR3 is 14 amino acids. CDR3 sequence (DNA): TGTGCCAGTAGTATTTTAGCGGGAGTTTACGAGCAGTACTTC. Translation: CASSILAGVYEQYF.

Many counts were recorded for this clonotype. This chain joins TRBV6-1 and TRBJ2-7; D is unclear. Germline V lookup: CDR1 MNHNS, CDR2 SASEGT. This CDR3 has 14 residues. The germline V and J ends were trimmed by 6 bases and 2 bases, with 14 bases remaining between them. CDR3 loop: CASRLGDGAYEQYF. In DNA form, the CDR3 reads TGTGCCAGCAGATTAGGCGACGGAGCCTACGAGCAGTACTTC.

The chain joins TRBV4-2 to TRBJ1-4, with 12 bases lining up with TRBD1. The CDR3 sequence is 17 residues long. V dropped 6 bases and J dropped 5; count of bases not matched to a gene: 10. Germline CDR1 is LGHNA and CDR2 is YNFKEQ. CDR3 amino acids: CASRQGQGATPNEKLFF. The CDR3 nucleotides read TGTGCCAGCAGGCAGGGACAGGGGGCGACCCCGAATGAAAAACTGTTTTTT.

V usage is TRBV9 and J usage is TRBJ1-3, with TRBD1 matching 7 bases. Trimming removed 0 bases from V and 0 bases from J; junction bases left unmatched: 6. The CDR3 extends over 17 amino acids. In germline, CDR1 is SGDLS, CDR2 YYNGEE. CDR3 nucleotide sequence: TGTGCCAGCAGCGTAGAGGGGGACAGCCTCTCTGGAAACACCATATATTTT. This translates into CASSVEGDSLSGNTIYF.

Of note for this clonotype: This could be a read error, since a much larger clone is one nucleotide away. This chain uses TRBV2 with TRBJ1-5; tentative D call: TRBD1 (5 bases). Germline V CDR1 and CDR2: SNHLY, FYNNEI. CDR3 size: 12 residues. In DNA, the CDR3 is TGTGCCAGCAGTTCTCTGGGGGAGCCCCGGCATTTT. Amino acids: CASSSLGEPRHF.

V is TRBV5-4 and J is TRBJ1-4; possibly TRBD1 for D (5 bases). The germline gives CDR1 SGHNT, CDR2 YYREEE (reference sequence). Trimming took off 4 bases at V and 8 bases at J, with 21 bases between the two ends. The CDR3 is 16 residues long. The DNA of the CDR3 is TGTGCCAGCAGCCTCCCCCCGGGGGTGGGCGAAGAAAAACTGTTTTTT. It is translated as CASSLPPGVGEEKLFF.

This clonotype appeared a single time. The chain has TRBV19 and TRBJ2-7; no clear D. The V end was cut by 6 bases, the J end by 2 bases, with 14 bases between. Germline CDR1 is LNHDA and CDR2 is SQIVND (reference sequence). The CDR3 runs 14 residues. In DNA, the CDR3 is TGTGCCAGTAGCCCCTGGGGATCTACCTACGAGCAGTACTTC. Protein: CASSPWGSTYEQYF.

CDR3 amino acids: CASSLQVVAEDTEAFF. CDR3 DNA: TGCGCCAGCAGCCTCCAGGTTGTGGCTGAGGACACTGAAGCTTTCTTT. The chain combines TRBV5-1 with TRBJ1-1; no clear D. The CDR3 has 16 amino acids. Trimming shortened V by 4 bases and J by 3 bases, and 19 bases separated the two germline ends. Germline values: CDR1 SGHRS, CDR2 YFSETQ.

The chain employs TRBV29-1 and TRBJ2-1, with a possible D match to TRBD2 (6 bases). The V end was cut by 6 bases, the J end by 0 bases, with 15 bases between. Germline assignment: CDR1 SQVTM and CDR2 ANQGSEA. The CDR3 length is 15 residues. The CDR3 bases are TGCAGCGTCCTCGGCGGGGTTAGCTCCTACAATGAGCAGTTCTTC. Translation gives CSVLGGVSSYNEQFF.

This clonotype was found many times. The chain uses TRBV6-6 and TRBJ2-6; a possible D gene is TRBD2 (5 bases). V gave up 0 bases and J gave up 2 bases, with 11 bases separating them. The CDR3 is 17 residues long. Per the germline V gene, CDR1 is MNHNY and CDR2 is SVGAGI (reference sequence). In DNA form, the CDR3 reads TGTGCCAGCAGTTACTCGACCGGGGTAGCTGGGGCCAACGTCCTGACTTTC. It codes for CASSYSTGVAGANVLTF.

This clonotype was seen more than once but under ten times. The chain combines TRBV4-3 with TRBJ2-7, with TRBD2 identical over 14 bases. There are 18 residues in the CDR3. After removal of 3 bases from V and 6 bases from J, the junction contained 13 bases not matched to a gene. Per germline, CDR1 LGHNA and CDR2 YSLEER. The CDR3 region is CASSQAPPGTSGRSEQYF. The CDR3 region has the DNA TGCGCCAGCAGCCAGGCCCCTCCGGGGACTAGCGGGAGAAGCGAGCAGTACTTC.

This clonotype was seen a handful of times. V usage is TRBV9 and J usage is TRBJ2-2; 11 nucleotides agree with TRBD2. CDR3 size: 17 residues. Germline V lookup: CDR1 SGDLS, CDR2 YYNGEE. V gave up 4 bases and J gave up 5 bases; unmatched junction bases: 10. CDR3 in DNA: TGTGCCAGCAGCCCGAGGACTAGCGGGTATCTTACCGGGGAGCTGTTTTTT. Encoded protein: CASSPRTSGYLTGELFF.

The rearrangement links TRBV28 to TRBJ2-3, with 9 bases fitting TRBD2. Germline V CDR1 and CDR2: MDHEN, SYDVKM. The CDR3 has 16 residues. V was pared by 4 bases and J by 7 bases, with 12 bases of the junction left unmatched. This CDR3 reads CASSSPIAGEVNTQYF. The CDR3 bases are TGTGCCAGCAGTTCCCCTATAGCGGGAGAGGTAAATACGCAGTATTTT.

This clonotype was seen a few times. CDR3 nucleotide sequence: TGCAGTGCTAGGGCCGTCGGAAGGGGCTCGAACACCGGGGAGCTGTTTTTT. It is translated as CSARAVGRGSNTGELFF. This sequence joins TRBV20-1 and TRBJ2-2; TRBD1 is a possible D gene (5 bases). Germline V gene lookup returns CDR1 DFQATT and CDR2 SNEGSKA (reference sequence). V was clipped by 3 bases and J by 0 bases, with 17 bases between them. The CDR3 is 17 residues long.

The chain employs TRBV2 and TRBJ2-1; 11 nucleotides agree with TRBD2. Losses at the gene ends were 1 base for V and 10 bases for J; bases not matched to a gene: 6. Per germline, CDR1 SNHLY and CDR2 FYNNEI. This CDR3 has 15 amino acids. The CDR3 DNA reads TGTGCCAGCAGTGAAGGACTAGCGGGATTCGGGGAGCAGTTCTTC. Translating gives CASSEGLAGFGEQFF.

This clonotype was observed a handful of times. The genes are TRBV6-2 or TRBV6-3 and TRBJ2-5; a possible D gene is TRBD1 (6 bases). V was shortened by 6 bases and J by 0 bases, with 20 bases between the two germline ends. There are 17 residues in the CDR3. CDR1 is MNHEY and CDR2 is SVGEGT in the germline V gene. The CDR3 DNA follows: TGTGCCAGCAGCTGGGGTGCCCGGGGACACAACCAAGAGACCCAGTACTTC. Its translation: CASSWGARGHNQETQYF.

V usage is TRBV7-6 and J usage is TRBJ2-5; tentatively, D is TRBD2 (5 bases). CDR1 is SGHVS, CDR2 FNYEAQ, per germline. CDR3 size: 13 residues. Trimming took 5 bases from V and 5 from J, leaving 12 bases between them. Here the CDR3 reads CASSRPDSETQYF. The CDR3 coding sequence is TGTGCCAGCAGCCGACCGGACTCCGAGACCCAGTACTTC.